Presented here are 5 T cell receptor beta chains from one specimen sequenced in a study of early T cells in non-severe SARS-CoV-2 infection. TCRdb redid the calling of the 5' RACE reads with MiXCR, one entry per CDR3 protein. The sample holds about 72,000 distinct CDR3 sequences, around a tenth seen once. The sequences come from whole blood, collected at baseline. These receptors were taken from an adult who was a healthcare worker with PCR-confirmed SARS-CoV-2 infection or an uninfected control (not recorded which).

The chain recombines TRBV10-3 with TRBJ1-6; 9 nucleotides line up with TRBD1. CDR3 size: 13 residues. The trim removed 10 bases at V and 10 bases at J, leaving 8 bases unmatched. CDR1 and CDR2 (germline): ENHRY, SYGVKD. The CDR3 nucleotides are TGTGCCAACCGACAGGGGGACTTCTCACCCCTCCACTTT. It yields the protein CANRQGDFSPLHF.

V is TRBV30 and J is TRBJ1-1; 9 bases match TRBD1. Losses at the gene ends were 5 bases for V and 10 bases for J; bases not matched to a gene: 5. This CDR3 comprises 11 residues. CDR1 and CDR2 (germline): GTSNPN, SVGIG (reference sequence). The CDR3 bases are TGTGCCTGGGGGACAGGGAGGGGAGCTTTCTTT. Translation gives CAWGTGRGAFF.

The chain carries TRBV7-8 and TRBJ1-4; no reliable D call. Germline CDR1 SGHVS, CDR2 FQNEAQ. Trimming cost V 6 bases and J 6 bases, with 23 bases left between them. The CDR3 extends over 17 amino acids. The DNA of the CDR3 is TGTGCCAGCAGTCCAGAGAGGCCAGGTCTTCGGCATGAAAAACTGTTTTTT. Residues: CASSPERPGLRHEKLFF. The complete variable domain, with remaining parts taken from reference TRBV7-8 and TRBJ1-4, reads GAGVSQSPRYKVAKRGQDVALRCDPISGHVSLFWYQQALGQGPEFLTYFQNEAQLDKSGLPSDRFFAERPEGSVSTLKIQRTQQEDSAVYLCASSPERPGLRHEKLFFGSGTQLSVL.

The chain has TRBV12-3 or TRBV12-4 and TRBJ2-7, with 8 bases lining up with TRBD1. This CDR3 is built from 13 residues. V dropped 6 bases and J dropped 1; count of bases not matched to a gene: 2. Here the CDR3 DNA reads TGTGCCAGCAGCACAGGGGGGTCCTACGAGCAGTACTTC. The encoded protein is CASSTGGSYEQYF.

This chain uses TRBV9 with TRBJ1-1, with D possibly matching TRBD1 (6 bases). Germline CDR1 SGDLS, CDR2 YYNGEE. Trimming stripped 1 base from V and 3 bases from J, with 13 bases between. The CDR3 extends over 15 amino acids. The DNA for the CDR3 is TGTGCCAGCAGCGTATACACAGGGAGGGACACTGAAGCTTTCTTT. This sequence encodes CASSVYTGRDTEAFF.